Listed below are T cell receptor beta chains from one sample, sequenced in a study of blood T cell repertoires in COVID-19. Generated by immunoSEQ multiplex PCR, the TCRdb table keeps only in-frame clones and is missing some. The sample shows 80,000 or so clones, approximately 80% of them seen only once. The specimen sequenced was peripheral blood. The source of these receptors is a woman aged 60 to 75 with acute or convalescent COVID-19. CDR3s include the opening cysteine and the closing phenylalanine or tryptophan. The order of the fields is clone size, V gene, D gene, J gene, CDR3 protein, CDR3 DNA. A D gene is named only where the DNA matches it firmly. Only some rows state a clone size, as once, few, many or a class for expanded clones.

abundance: .; v_gene: TRBV7-2; d_gene: .; j_gene: TRBJ1-1; CDR3aa: CASSRRVGEPNTEAFF; CDR3nt: TGTGCCAGCAGCCGGAGGGTGGGGGAACCGAACACTGAAGCTTTCTTT
abundance: .; v_gene: TRBV5-6; d_gene: TRBD1; j_gene: TRBJ1-2; CDR3aa: CASSPGQVSYRYTF; CDR3nt: TGTGCCAGCAGCCCCGGACAGGTGTCATATCGCTACACCTTC
abundance: few; v_gene: TRBV4-1; d_gene: TRBD1; j_gene: TRBJ1-6; CDR3aa: CASSLDRDSPLHF; CDR3nt: TGCGCCAGCAGCTTAGACAGGGATTCACCCCTCCACTTT
abundance: .; v_gene: TRBV27; d_gene: .; j_gene: TRBJ2-2; CDR3aa: CASSSFAGPDTGELFF; CDR3nt: TGTGCCAGCAGTTCCTTTGCGGGGCCGGACACCGGGGAGCTGTTTTTT
abundance: .; v_gene: TRBV7-2; d_gene: .; j_gene: TRBJ2-1; CDR3aa: CASSLQGYSYNEQFF; CDR3nt: TGTGCCAGCAGCCTACAGGGCTACTCCTACAATGAGCAGTTCTTC
abundance: .; v_gene: TRBV2; d_gene: .; j_gene: TRBJ1-3; CDR3aa: CASNPWGGRTRITGNTIYF; CDR3nt: TGTGCCAGCAATCCATGGGGGGGCCGAACCCGAATTACTGGAAACACCATATATTTT
abundance: .; v_gene: TRBV6-5; d_gene: .; j_gene: TRBJ1-1; CDR3aa: CASSYGWDMNTEAFF; CDR3nt: TGTGCCAGCAGTTACGGGTGGGACATGAACACTGAAGCTTTCTTT
abundance: .; v_gene: TRBV11-2; d_gene: .; j_gene: TRBJ2-1; CDR3aa: CASSLIRETYNEQFF; CDR3nt: TGTGCCAGCAGCTTAATCAGGGAAACCTACAATGAGCAGTTCTTC
abundance: .; v_gene: TRBV5-1; d_gene: .; j_gene: TRBJ2-5; CDR3aa: CASRPGLPQETQYF; CDR3nt: TGCGCCAGCAGGCCGGGACTGCCGCAAGAGACCCAGTACTTC
abundance: .; v_gene: TRBV5-1; d_gene: .; j_gene: TRBJ2-5; CDR3aa: CASSGQLRGETQYF; CDR3nt: TGCGCCAGCAGCGGACAGCTACGCGGGGAGACCCAGTACTTC
abundance: .; v_gene: TRBV6-5; d_gene: .; j_gene: TRBJ2-3; CDR3aa: CASALAGISDTQYF; CDR3nt: TGTGCCAGCGCCCTCGCGGGGATTTCGGATACGCAGTATTTT
abundance: once; v_gene: TRBV5-6; d_gene: .; j_gene: TRBJ1-6; CDR3aa: CASSLVDSSYNSPLHF; CDR3nt: TGTGCCAGCAGCTTGGTCGATAGCTCCTATAATTCACCCCTCCACTTT
abundance: few; v_gene: TRBV5-1; d_gene: .; j_gene: TRBJ1-2; CDR3aa: CASSLTTTNYGYTF; CDR3nt: TGCGCCAGCAGCTTGACAACTACAAACTATGGCTACACCTTC
abundance: .; v_gene: TRBV29-1; d_gene: .; j_gene: TRBJ1-1; CDR3aa: CSVNEGSGNTEAFF; CDR3nt: TGCAGCGTTAATGAAGGATCGGGGAACACTGAAGCTTTCTTT
abundance: .; v_gene: TRBV30; d_gene: TRBD1; j_gene: TRBJ2-7; CDR3aa: CAWSDWAGTGGGEQYF; CDR3nt: TGTGCCTGGAGTGATTGGGCCGGGACAGGGGGCGGGGAGCAGTACTTC
abundance: .; v_gene: TRBV5-4; d_gene: .; j_gene: TRBJ2-1; CDR3aa: CASSWQWQGSEQFF; CDR3nt: TGTGCCAGCAGCTGGCAATGGCAGGGCTCTGAGCAGTTCTTC
abundance: .; v_gene: TRBV29-1; d_gene: TRBD2; j_gene: TRBJ2-3; CDR3aa: CSVLDPGLAGNTDTQYF; CDR3nt: TGCAGCGTCTTAGATCCGGGACTAGCGGGGAACACAGATACGCAGTATTTT
abundance: .; v_gene: TRBV6-5; d_gene: .; j_gene: TRBJ1-2; CDR3aa: CASSYRAEGPGGSYTF; CDR3nt: TGTGCCAGCAGTTACCGAGCGGAGGGGCCAGGTGGGAGCTACACCTTC
abundance: .; v_gene: TRBV25-1; d_gene: .; j_gene: TRBJ1-1; CDR3aa: CASSLAGEAFF; CDR3nt: TGTGCCAGCAGTCTCGCGGGCGAAGCTTTCTTT
abundance: .; v_gene: TRBV5-8; d_gene: TRBD1; j_gene: TRBJ1-4; CDR3aa: CASSLPRDSYGANEKLFF; CDR3nt: TGTGCCAGCAGCTTACCCCGGGACAGTTATGGGGCTAATGAAAAACTGTTTTTT
abundance: .; v_gene: TRBV9; d_gene: .; j_gene: TRBJ2-3; CDR3aa: CASSVVKGNTDTQYF; CDR3nt: TGTGCCAGCAGCGTGGTTAAGGGGAATACAGATACGCAGTATTTT
abundance: few; v_gene: TRBV9; d_gene: TRBD1; j_gene: TRBJ1-1; CDR3aa: CASSSQGAKSEAFF; CDR3nt: TGTGCCAGCAGCTCACAGGGGGCTAAATCTGAAGCTTTCTTT
abundance: .; v_gene: TRBV5-1; d_gene: TRBD1; j_gene: TRBJ1-1; CDR3aa: CASSIRTGNTEAFF; CDR3nt: TGCGCCAGCAGCATCCGGACAGGGAACACTGAAGCTTTCTTT
abundance: .; v_gene: TRBV19; d_gene: .; j_gene: TRBJ2-7; CDR3aa: CASSMAGGSYEQYF; CDR3nt: TGTGCCAGTAGTATGGCAGGGGGGTCCTACGAGCAGTACTTC
abundance: .; v_gene: TRBV24-1; d_gene: .; j_gene: TRBJ1-5; CDR3aa: CATQGPSNQPQHF; CDR3nt: TGTGCCACCCAGGGGCCTAGCAATCAGCCCCAGCATTTT
abundance: .; v_gene: TRBV5-1; d_gene: .; j_gene: TRBJ1-1; CDR3aa: CASSGQMNTEAFF; CDR3nt: TGCGCCAGCAGTGGGCAGATGAACACTGAAGCTTTCTTT
abundance: few; v_gene: TRBV6-6; d_gene: .; j_gene: TRBJ1-4; CDR3aa: CASRLPNEKLFF; CDR3nt: TGTGCCAGCAGACTCCCTAATGAAAAACTGTTTTTT
abundance: .; v_gene: TRBV11-2; d_gene: .; j_gene: TRBJ1-2; CDR3aa: CASSLDGGALFNYGYTF; CDR3nt: TGTGCCAGCAGCTTAGATGGGGGCGCGTTATTTAACTATGGCTACACCTTC
abundance: .; v_gene: TRBV7-2; d_gene: .; j_gene: TRBJ1-4; CDR3aa: CASSLGGGGRSEKLFF; CDR3nt: TGTGCCAGCAGCTTAGGCGGGGGGGGCCGGAGTGAAAAACTGTTTTTT
abundance: .; v_gene: TRBV20-1; d_gene: .; j_gene: TRBJ2-5; CDR3aa: CSASQTGIRETQYF; CDR3nt: TGCAGTGCTAGTCAGACAGGTATCCGGGAGACCCAGTACTTC
abundance: many; v_gene: TRBV11-1; d_gene: .; j_gene: TRBJ2-1; CDR3aa: CASSQQAGVDEQFF; CDR3nt: TGTGCCAGCAGCCAGCAGGCAGGGGTTGATGAGCAGTTCTTC
abundance: .; v_gene: TRBV7-2; d_gene: TRBD2; j_gene: TRBJ2-3; CDR3aa: CASSPTGTSEDTQYF; CDR3nt: TGTGCCAGCAGCCCAACGGGGACTAGCGAAGATACGCAGTATTTT
abundance: .; v_gene: TRBV7-6; d_gene: TRBD2; j_gene: TRBJ2-6; CDR3aa: CASSFTGGSGANVLTF; CDR3nt: TGTGCCAGCAGCTTTACGGGGGGCTCTGGGGCCAACGTCCTGACTTTC
abundance: .; v_gene: TRBV6-5; d_gene: .; j_gene: TRBJ1-6; CDR3aa: CATRDHRQGNSPLHF; CDR3nt: TGTGCCACCAGAGACCATCGGCAGGGGAATTCACCCCTCCACTTT
abundance: .; v_gene: TRBV11-2; d_gene: .; j_gene: TRBJ1-4; CDR3aa: CASSLTGFNEKLFF; CDR3nt: TGTGCCAGCAGCCTGACAGGATTTAATGAAAAACTGTTTTTT
abundance: .; v_gene: TRBV5-4; d_gene: TRBD1; j_gene: TRBJ2-7; CDR3aa: CASSRMGQGPYEQYF; CDR3nt: TGTGCCAGCAGCCGGATGGGACAGGGGCCCTACGAGCAGTACTTC
abundance: once; v_gene: TRBV11-2; d_gene: .; j_gene: TRBJ2-3; CDR3aa: CASSSLSTDTQYF; CDR3nt: TGTGCCAGCAGCTCTCTAAGCACAGATACGCAGTATTTT
abundance: .; v_gene: TRBV5-1; d_gene: TRBD1; j_gene: TRBJ1-6; CDR3aa: CASSYGVTGDDSPLHF; CDR3nt: TGCGCCAGCAGCTATGGGGTGACAGGGGATGATTCACCCCTCCACTTT
abundance: .; v_gene: TRBV24-1; d_gene: TRBD1; j_gene: TRBJ1-2; CDR3aa: CATSDPSTGQGNYTF; CDR3nt: TGTGCCACCAGTGACCCATCCACTGGACAGGGGAATTACACCTTC
abundance: .; v_gene: TRBV24-1; d_gene: TRBD2; j_gene: TRBJ2-1; CDR3aa: CATSDSLSSGGAKAYNEQFF; CDR3nt: TGTGCCACCAGTGATTCTCTTTCTAGCGGGGGGGCGAAAGCCTACAATGAGCAGTTCTTC
abundance: .; v_gene: TRBV24-1; d_gene: .; j_gene: TRBJ2-3; CDR3aa: CATSDWRGSTDTQYF; CDR3nt: TGTGCCACCAGTGATTGGAGAGGTAGCACAGATACGCAGTATTTT
abundance: .; v_gene: TRBV24-1; d_gene: .; j_gene: TRBJ2-5; CDR3aa: CATSVRTDRLETQYF; CDR3nt: TGTGCCACCAGTGTTAGGACCGACAGGCTGGAGACCCAGTACTTC
abundance: .; v_gene: TRBV7-6; d_gene: TRBD2; j_gene: TRBJ2-3; CDR3aa: CASSGGSGGASDTQYF; CDR3nt: TGTGCCAGCAGCGGGGGTAGCGGGGGGGCGTCAGATACGCAGTATTTT
abundance: .; v_gene: TRBV30; d_gene: .; j_gene: TRBJ1-6; CDR3aa: CAWSHPNNSPLHF; CDR3nt: TGTGCCTGGAGCCATCCAAATAATTCACCCCTCCACTTT
abundance: .; v_gene: TRBV4-1; d_gene: TRBD1; j_gene: TRBJ1-1; CDR3aa: CASSHRQGLGTEAFF; CDR3nt: TGCGCCAGCAGCCACCGACAGGGGCTGGGTACGGAAGCTTTCTTT
abundance: once; v_gene: TRBV2; d_gene: .; j_gene: TRBJ1-1; CDR3aa: CASRGQGNTEAFF; CDR3nt: TGTGCCAGCAGGGGACAAGGGAACACTGAAGCTTTCTTT
abundance: .; v_gene: TRBV15; d_gene: TRBD1; j_gene: TRBJ1-2; CDR3aa: CATSSFTGGGYTF; CDR3nt: TGTGCCACCAGCAGCTTTACAGGGGGCGGCTACACCTTC
abundance: .; v_gene: TRBV7-8; d_gene: TRBD2; j_gene: TRBJ2-7; CDR3aa: CASSQIYSGFSSYEQYF; CDR3nt: TGTGCCAGCAGCCAGATTTATAGCGGGTTTAGCTCCTACGAGCAGTACTTC
abundance: .; v_gene: TRBV7-9; d_gene: .; j_gene: TRBJ2-7; CDR3aa: CASSPGLARPYEQYF; CDR3nt: TGTGCCAGCAGCCCAGGGCTTGCGAGACCCTACGAGCAGTACTTC
abundance: .; v_gene: TRBV29-1; d_gene: .; j_gene: TRBJ2-5; CDR3aa: CSVEYASSQETQYF; CDR3nt: TGCAGCGTTGAATACGCTAGCAGTCAAGAGACCCAGTACTTC
abundance: .; v_gene: TRBV5-1; d_gene: TRBD1; j_gene: TRBJ1-5; CDR3aa: CASGGQENQPQHF; CDR3nt: TGCGCCAGCGGGGGACAGGAAAATCAGCCCCAGCATTTT
abundance: .; v_gene: TRBV7-2; d_gene: .; j_gene: TRBJ1-4; CDR3aa: CASRSGTNEKLFF; CDR3nt: TGTGCCAGCCGGAGTGGAACTAATGAAAAACTGTTTTTT
abundance: .; v_gene: TRBV18; d_gene: TRBD1; j_gene: TRBJ1-1; CDR3aa: CASSPTGASTEAFF; CDR3nt: TGTGCCAGCTCGCCCACAGGGGCAAGCACTGAAGCTTTCTTT
abundance: .; v_gene: TRBV3-1/TRBV3-2; d_gene: .; j_gene: TRBJ1-2; CDR3aa: CASSPGGKGYTF; CDR3nt: TGTGCCAGCAGCCCGGGAGGGAAAGGCTACACCTTC